This TCR beta chain was recorded in a study of T-cell memory formation after mild COVID-19. In the study overall: Largely, the TCR clusters proved donor specific. Points from the study as a whole: A balance of CD4 and CD8 characterized clones contracting day 15 to 85, whereas later expanders leaned CD4+. Pre-infection memory carried some responding clones, suggesting that cross-reactive memory joined.

TCR alpha and TCR beta cDNA libraries with sample barcodes and UMIs came from 5'RACE using constant-segment primers. TCRdb used MiXCR to reprocess the 5' RACE reads, holding one entry per CDR3 protein. The sample includes around 430,000 distinct CDR3 sequences, approximately 15% of them seen just once. This clonotype was seen many times. What it binds is not known. The CDR3 extends over 14 amino acids. CDR1 and CDR2 (germline): SGHRS, YFSETQ. V dropped 4 bases and J dropped 4; count of bases not matched to a gene: 2. The TCR was taken from a man between 18 and 35 years old who had mild COVID-19 (a few samples of this study predate the infection). Cell type and time point are not known. Sequencing input: PBMCs or a T cell subset sorted from them (not recorded which). The chain combines TRBV5-1 with TRBJ2-3, with TRBD1 matching 11 bases. The DNA for the CDR3 is TGCGCCAGCAGCCCGGGACAGGGGGCAGATACGCAGTATTTT. Protein sequence: CASSPGQGADTQYF.